The 7 T cell receptor beta chains in this list originate from one sample, sequenced in a study of beta chain features in type 1 diabetes. The sequenced template was cDNA made from the entire isolated RNA. Using immunoSEQ multiplex PCR, the repertoire was profiled, and TCRdb retains in-frame clones only, with some absent. The repertoire holds about 350,000 clones, around 20% seen once, with around 0.04% in the top ten. Source material: naive CD4+ T cells from blood. The receptor source for this set is a woman between 18 and 29 years old in good health.

V gene TRBV5-6 combines with J gene TRBJ1-6; possibly TRBD1 for D (5 bases). CDR3 size: 16 residues. Germline V gene data show CDR1 as SGHDT and CDR2 as YYEEEE. V was clipped by 3 bases and J by 8 bases, with 18 bases between them. The CDR3: CASSSQGRAVYSPLHF. CDR3 DNA sequence: TGTGCCAGCAGCTCCCAGGGAAGGGCTGTATATTCACCCCTCCACTTT.

The genes are TRBV4-2 and TRBJ1-3, with a tentative D call TRBD1 (6 bases). With 2 bases removed from V and 0 bases from J, the gap between germline ends came to 8 bases. Per the germline V gene, CDR1 is LGHNA and CDR2 is YNFKEQ. There are 15 residues in the CDR3. This CDR3 reads CASSQQQGSGNTIYF. The CDR3 bases are TGTGCCAGCAGCCAACAACAGGGCTCTGGAAACACCATATATTTT.

V gene TRBV13 combines with J gene TRBJ2-7, with a weak D call TRBD1 (6 bases). With 5 bases removed from V and 3 bases from J, the gap between germline ends came to 14 bases. The CDR3 totals 14 residues. CDR1 PRHDT and CDR2 FYEKMQ come from the germline V gene (reference sequence). The CDR3 DNA reads TGTGCCAGCAGCCGACAGGTAACTGTCTACGAGCAGTACTTC. It translates to CASSRQVTVYEQYF.

This chain connects TRBV11-3 to TRBJ1-1; TRBD1 matches 11 bases. This CDR3 spans 16 amino acids. Trimming at V came to 5 bases and at J to 0 bases, leaving 5 bases not matched to a gene. Germline V lookup: CDR1 SGHNT, CDR2 YENEEA. Here the CDR3 DNA reads TGTGCCAGCAGCCCTCGGACAGGGGGCATGAACACTGAAGCTTTCTTT. This codes for CASSPRTGGMNTEAFF.

In this sample, this clone turned up a few times. This chain uses TRBV7-2 with TRBJ2-7; 10 bases map to TRBD2. The V gene end was trimmed by 5 bases and the J gene end by 3 bases; junction bases not matched to a gene: 4. CDR3 length: 14 amino acids. The germline V gene encodes CDR1 SGHTA and CDR2 FQGNSA. CDR3 loop: CASSISGRLYEQYF. CDR3 sequence (DNA): TGTGCCAGCAGCATTAGCGGGAGGCTCTACGAGCAGTACTTC.

This clone was seen more than once but under ten times. The junction differs from germline at one of its ends, possibly a read error. The chain joins TRBV18 to TRBJ1-4; weak D call: TRBD1 (5 bases). CDR1 is KGHSH, CDR2 LQKENI, per germline. The CDR3 is made up of 15 amino acids. CDR3 DNA: TGTGCCAGCTCGCCACCGCAGGGAACTAATGAAAAACTGTTTTTT. It codes for CASSPPQGTNEKLFF.

The J gene is TRBJ2-5, the V gene TRBV15; D might be TRBD2 (7 bases). The CDR3 has 18 residues. The V and J ends lost 0 bases and 3 bases respectively, with 20 bases between them. The V gene's germline CDR1 is LNHNV and CDR2 YYDKDF (reference sequence). CDR3 sequence: CATSRDSTKGGHKETQYF. Written as DNA, the CDR3 is TGTGCCACCAGCAGAGATTCGACGAAGGGGGGGCACAAAGAGACCCAGTACTTC.